The 14 T cell receptor beta chains given below trace back to one sample, sequenced in a study of blood T cell repertoires in COVID-19. TCRdb's table, derived via immunoSEQ multiplex PCR, lists solely in-frame clones and lacks some. Of about 350,000 clones detected, roughly 90% appear once; the ten largest clones hold 7% to 8%. What was sequenced was peripheral blood. Every receptor here comes from an older woman with COVID-19, enrolled during active disease.

This clone is a singleton in its sample. This chain joins TRBV5-1 and TRBJ2-5, with 10 nucleotides matching TRBD1. V gave up 4 bases and J gave up 5 bases; unmatched junction bases: 8. The germline CDR1 and CDR2 sequences are SGHRS and YFSETQ. The CDR3 contains 15 residues. The CDR3 loop is CASSQRGTGDETQYF. The CDR3 region has the DNA TGCGCCAGCAGCCAGAGGGGGACAGGGGATGAGACCCAGTACTTC. The full variable domain, its missing parts supplied by reference TRBV5-1 and TRBJ2-5, is KAGVTQTPRYLIKTRGQQVTLSCSPISGHRSVSWYQQTPGQGLQFLFEYFSETQRNKGNFPGRFSGRQFSNSRSEMNVSTLELGDSALYLCASSQRGTGDETQYFGPGTRLLVL.

The genes are TRBV7-8 and TRBJ1-4; 8 bases map to TRBD1. The trim removed 6 bases at V and 0 bases at J, leaving 3 bases unmatched. CDR3 length: 15 amino acids. Germline V gene lookup returns CDR1 SGHVS and CDR2 FQNEAQ. The CDR3 nucleotides are TGTGCCAGCAGTCAGGGGGCTGCAACTAATGAAAAACTGTTTTTT. This translates into CASSQGAATNEKLFF.

J is TRBJ2-7 and V is TRBV6-5; the D gene is possibly TRBD1 (6 bases). The germline CDR1 and CDR2 sequences are MNHEY and SVGAGI. The length of the CDR3 is 12 residues. V shed 6 bases and J shed 7 bases, with 13 bases lying between them. Here the CDR3 reads CASSLQGMEQYF. Written as DNA, the CDR3 is TGTGCCAGCAGCCTACAGGGCATGGAGCAGTACTTC.

The CDR3 loop is CASSSGWGGNYGYTF. Written as DNA, the CDR3 is TGTGCCAGCAGCTCCGGATGGGGGGGCAATTATGGCTACACCTTC. V and J are TRBV7-2 and TRBJ1-2, with a weak D call TRBD1 (6 bases). The germline V gene has CDR1 SGHTA and CDR2 FQGNSA. Trimming removed 4 bases from V and 5 bases from J, with 17 bases in between. The CDR3 contains 15 residues.

The rearrangement joins TRBV7-2 to TRBJ1-1, with 10 bases aligning to TRBD1. The germline V gene has CDR1 SGHTA and CDR2 FQGNSA. The CDR3 totals 13 residues. V lost 8 bases to trimming and J lost 4 bases; unmatched junction nucleotides: 4. CDR3 in DNA: TGTGCCAGCTGGGACAGGGGTCCCACTGAAGCTTTCTTT. Its protein product is CASWDRGPTEAFF.

V is TRBV27 and J is TRBJ1-1; 9 nucleotides match TRBD1. The CDR3 has 15 residues. CDR1 and CDR2 (germline): MNHEY, SMNVEV (reference sequence). V lost 1 base to trimming and J lost 4 bases; unmatched junction nucleotides: 4. In DNA, the CDR3 is TGTGCCAGCAGTTTATGGGGACAGGGAATCACTGAAGCTTTCTTT. Translation gives CASSLWGQGITEAFF.

This chain uses TRBV27 with TRBJ1-1; 8 nucleotides agree with TRBD1. V dropped 5 bases and J dropped 12; count of bases not matched to a gene: 8. The CDR3 spans 12 residues. Germline loops: CDR1 MNHEY, CDR2 SMNVEV (reference sequence). Here the CDR3 reads CASSPRTGMSFF. CDR3 nucleotides: TGTGCCAGCAGTCCCCGGACAGGGATGTCTTTCTTT.

This sequence joins TRBV9 and TRBJ1-2; D is unclear. The germline V and J ends were trimmed by 0 bases and 4 bases, with 13 bases remaining between them. The CDR3 runs 15 residues. Looked up from germline, CDR1 is SGDLS and CDR2 is YYNGEE. CDR3 in DNA: TGTGCCAGCAGCGTAGGCGGGAGGGAAGGCTATGGCTACACCTTC. This translates into CASSVGGREGYGYTF.

The chain is built from TRBV5-1 and TRBJ2-5; D possibly corresponds to TRBD2 (5 bases). This CDR3 is built from 15 residues. Trimming stripped 5 bases from V and 2 bases from J, with 16 bases between. Germline V gene sequence: CDR1 SGHRS, CDR2 YFSETQ. CDR3 amino acids: CASSYSGNVQETQYF. The CDR3 DNA follows: TGCGCCAGCAGTTACAGCGGAAACGTTCAAGAGACCCAGTACTTC.

The chain couples TRBV3-1 (or the pseudogene TRBV3-2) to TRBJ1-1, with 9 bases that match TRBD1. V dropped 6 bases and J dropped 8; count of bases not matched to a gene: 4. This CDR3 is built from 12 residues. In germline, CDR1 is LGHDT, CDR2 YNNKEL (reference sequence). CDR3 bases: TGTGCCAGCAGGGGACAGGGAGGGGAAGCTTTCTTT. It translates to CASRGQGGEAFF.

This chain joins TRBV9 and TRBJ1-1, with D possibly being TRBD1 (5 bases). Germline V CDR1 and CDR2: SGDLS, YYNGEE. The CDR3 has 14 amino acids. The germline V and J ends were trimmed by 0 bases and 7 bases, with 13 bases remaining between them. CDR3 nucleotide sequence: TGTGCCAGCAGCGTAGTAGGCAGTAGGGGTGAAGCTTTCTTT. Encoded protein: CASSVVGSRGEAFF.

CDR3 loop: CAITGASYPYEQYF. As DNA, the CDR3 is TGTGCCATAACAGGGGCCAGCTACCCCTACGAGCAGTACTTC. The J gene is TRBJ2-7, the V gene TRBV28, with 7 nucleotides matching TRBD1. This CDR3 region has 14 residues. The germline gives CDR1 MDHEN, CDR2 SYDVKM. V dropped 10 bases and J dropped 2; count of bases not matched to a gene: 11.

The chain uses TRBV18 and TRBJ1-1; 7 bases map to TRBD1. V lost 3 bases, J lost 8 bases, and 6 bases stayed unmatched. The CDR3 consists of 13 residues. Per the germline V gene, CDR1 is KGHSH and CDR2 is LQKENI. CDR3 sequence: CASSPRDSNEAFF. In DNA form, the CDR3 reads TGTGCCAGCTCACCCCGGGACAGCAACGAAGCTTTCTTT. Drawing the rest from reference TRBV18 and TRBJ1-1, the complete variable domain is NAGVMQNPRHLVRRRGQEARLRCSPMKGHSHVYWYRQLPEEGLKFMVYLQKENIIDESGMPKERFSAEFPKEGPSILRIQQVVRGDSAAYFCASSPRDSNEAFFGQGTRLTVV.

The V gene is TRBV4-2, the J gene TRBJ1-2; 10 positions agree with TRBD1. This CDR3 contains 16 residues. The V gene's germline CDR1 is LGHNA and CDR2 YNFKEQ. V trimming: 1 base; J trimming: 0 bases; junction bases outside the gene matches: 2. CDR3 protein: CASSQGDRGSNYGYTF. CDR3 in DNA: TGTGCCAGCAGCCAAGGGGACAGGGGATCTAACTATGGCTACACCTTC.